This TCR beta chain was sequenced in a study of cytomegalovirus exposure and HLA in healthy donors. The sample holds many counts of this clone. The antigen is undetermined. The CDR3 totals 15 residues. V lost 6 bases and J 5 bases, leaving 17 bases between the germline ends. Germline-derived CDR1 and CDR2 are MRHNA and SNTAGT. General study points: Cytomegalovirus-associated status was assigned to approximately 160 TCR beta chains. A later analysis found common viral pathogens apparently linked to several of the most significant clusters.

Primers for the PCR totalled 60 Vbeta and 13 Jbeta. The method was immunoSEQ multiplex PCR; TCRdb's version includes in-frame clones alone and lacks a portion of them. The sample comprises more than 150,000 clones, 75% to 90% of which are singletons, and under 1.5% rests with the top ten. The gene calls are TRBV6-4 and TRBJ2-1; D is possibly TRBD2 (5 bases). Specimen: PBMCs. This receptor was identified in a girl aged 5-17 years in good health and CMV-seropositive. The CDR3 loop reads CASSPRSGANNEQFF. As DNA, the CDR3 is TGTGCCAGCAGCCCTCGGAGCGGTGCTAACAATGAGCAGTTCTTC.